This T cell receptor beta chain was documented in a study of regulatory T cells in long-lasting Graves disease. This clonotype showed up just a few times. As yet, its antigen is unknown. Study results and caveats: Persistent patients shared more public clonotypes (approximately 2,900) than new patients (about 960). Persistent Graves' patients possessed reduced TCR diversity relative to recently diagnosed ones.

The V gene lost 0 bases and the J gene lost 0 bases, with 12 bases spanning the gap. CDR1 and CDR2 (germline): SGDLS, YYNGEE. The CDR3 runs to 17 residues. Arm-PCR of CDR3 regions with iRepertoire HTBI primers generated TCR beta libraries. TCRdb fed the multiplex PCR reads into MiXCR, producing one record per CDR3 protein. The sample holds some 460,000 distinct CDR3 sequences, around 15% seen once. Noted time point: newly diagnosed GD, antithyroid drugs for less than 3 months. Extracted RNA from PBMCs served as the source of the TCR library. EDTA tubes received 7.5 to 9 milliliters of collected peripheral blood. These same data were also listed under a study on T cells in Graves' hyperthyroidism and ophthalmopathy. That study reports: Before onset, by a median of approximately 6.8 months, the model predicted ophthalmopathy.

This clonotype was obtained from a man between 40 and 49 years old with Graves disease. Sequencing used peripheral blood mononuclear cells (PBMCs), obtained at new diagnosis, from a patient treated with antithyroid drugs. The chain recombines TRBV9 with TRBJ2-2, with a tentative D call TRBD2 (6 bases). For the CDR3, the DNA is TGTGCCAGCAGCGTAGGAGGTAGCGGAGCGAACACCGGGGAGCTGTTTTTT. This codes for CASSVGGSGANTGELFF.